Each of the 11 T cell receptor beta chains below was sequenced from the same sample in a study of T cells in narcolepsy. The data were produced by immunoSEQ multiplex PCR, yet TCRdb's version contains in-frame clones alone and is incomplete. This table has 20,000 to 30,000 clones, 60% to 75% appearing once. Sequencing was done on a sample of memory (CD45RA-) CD4+ T cells from blood. These receptors were taken from a human donor in good health.

CDR3 sequence (DNA): TGTGCCAGCTCACCACAGGGCCCGCCCGTACCCGCATATGGCTACACCTTC. Its translation: CASSPQGPPVPAYGYTF. The chain recombines TRBV18 with TRBJ1-2; no clear D gene. V shed 1 base and J shed 5 bases, with 20 bases lying between them. The CDR3 is 17 residues long. Germline V gene data show CDR1 as KGHSH and CDR2 as LQKENI.

In this sample, this clone turned up once. CDR3 DNA: TGTGCCAGCAGCGCCCGGGGGGGTAGCACAGATACGCAGTATTTT. It yields the protein CASSARGGSTDTQYF. This chain uses TRBV7-2 with TRBJ2-3; 8 bases line up with TRBD2. Germline CDR1 is SGHTA and CDR2 is FQGNSA. V shed 5 bases, J shed 0 bases, and the junction held 4 bases outside the gene matches. The CDR3 length is 15 residues.

The rearrangement joins TRBV5-6 to TRBJ1-5, with TRBD1 matching 7 bases. The CDR3 covers 13 residues. Looked up from germline, CDR1 is SGHDT and CDR2 is YYEEEE. Trimming removed 3 bases from V and 4 bases from J; junction bases left unmatched: 1. The CDR3: CASSWGQNQPQHF. For the CDR3, the DNA is TGTGCCAGCAGCTGGGGACAGAATCAGCCCCAGCATTTT.

This clone was counted a single time. As the CDR3 is not closed by the conserved phenylalanine or tryptophan, this likely results from a read error. Because the CDR3's place on the DNA is in doubt, the DNA is left out and the CDR3 is given as listed by TCRdb. The V and J genes are TRBV28 and TRBJ1-1. The CDR3 is 8 amino acids long, termini counted. Germline assignment: CDR1 MDHEN and CDR2 SYDVKM. CDR3 protein: CASSLYPG.

This clone was seen a few times. V and J are TRBV15 and TRBJ2-7; 8 bases map to TRBD2. The CDR3 is 13 residues long. V lost 5 bases and J lost 6; bases outside the gene matches: 6. Germline CDR1 is LNHNV and CDR2 is YYDKDF (reference sequence). The CDR3 region is CATSPGLVTEQYF. The DNA of the CDR3 is TGTGCCACCAGCCCGGGACTAGTGACCGAGCAGTACTTC.

In this sample, this clone turned up once. J is TRBJ2-7 and V is TRBV7-9; the D gene is possibly TRBD1 (6 bases). The CDR3 extends over 13 amino acids. Germline lookup yields CDR1 SEHNR and CDR2 FQNEAQ (reference sequence). Between the trimmed V and J ends, which lost 4 bases and 2 bases, there was a span of 9 bases. CDR3 in amino acids: CASSSRGPYEQYF. In DNA, the CDR3 is TGTGCCAGCAGCTCCAGGGGCCCCTACGAGCAGTACTTC.

This CDR3 reads CASSYTGAAYNSPLHF. The CDR3, as DNA: TGTGCCAGCAGCTACACAGGGGCGGCCTATAATTCACCCCTCCACTTT. The gene calls are TRBV5-6 and TRBJ1-6, with 7 bases lining up with TRBD1. This CDR3 has 16 residues. Trimming removed 3 bases from V and 2 bases from J; junction bases left unmatched: 5. Germline lookup yields CDR1 SGHDT and CDR2 YYEEEE.

The chain uses TRBV7-2 and TRBJ2-5; 9 nucleotides line up with TRBD2. The CDR3 loop spans 15 amino acids. Germline V lookup: CDR1 SGHTA, CDR2 FQGNSA. V trimming: 5 bases; J trimming: 2 bases; junction bases outside the gene matches: 6. CDR3 sequence: CASSLSGRVQETQYF. Here the CDR3 DNA reads TGTGCCAGCAGCCTTAGCGGGAGAGTACAAGAGACCCAGTACTTC.

V and J are TRBV6-6 and TRBJ2-1, with TRBD2 identical over 15 bases. Unmatched junction bases numbered 8, after V lost 2 bases and J lost 12 bases. Germline CDR1 MNHNY, CDR2 SVGAGI (reference sequence). CDR3 length: 16 residues. CDR3 in DNA: TGTGCCAGCAGTTACCTAGGGACTAGCGGGAGGACAAGGCAGTTCTTC. Translated: CASSYLGTSGRTRQFF.

In its sample, this clone was seen once. The chain couples TRBV30 to TRBJ2-1; D possibly corresponds to TRBD1 (6 bases). The germline V gene encodes CDR1 GTSNPN and CDR2 SVGIG (reference sequence). The germline V and J ends were trimmed by 7 bases and 7 bases, with 20 bases remaining between them. There are 14 residues in the CDR3. CDR3 residues: CAYTPPGTRNEQFF. CDR3 DNA: TGTGCCTATACTCCACCCGGGACAAGGAATGAGCAGTTCTTC.

This rearrangement joins TRBV29-1 to TRBJ2-7, with 7 positions matching TRBD1. Germline V gives CDR1 SQVTM, CDR2 ANQGSEA. The length of the CDR3 is 14 residues. With 0 bases clipped from V and 4 bases from J, the junction kept 6 bases outside the gene matches. The CDR3 nucleotides read TGCAGCGTTGAAGACGGGACAGCCGATTACGAGCAGTACTTC. Translation gives CSVEDGTADYEQYF.